This T cell receptor (beta chain) was identified during a study of long-term antiretroviral therapy in people with HIV (dated by TCRdb to the early 2020s). Describing the broader study: Collection of the earliest samples took place about a decade ahead of the 2015 WHO recommendation for immediate ART, at a time when ART was typically delayed until CD4 counts fell. Test extractions of a monoclonal T-cell line alongside some 35 polyclonal samples showed no cross-contamination during QIAcube processing. Of the roughly 32 participants with HIV, ten to eleven were female. A total of 192 cryopreserved PBMC samples were contributed to the cohort by 30 adults with confirmed HIV infection, with samples collected serially over a mean of approximately six years (range 1-12). This retrospective serial study examined whether starting ART and sustained HIV suppression were associated with changes in the composition and diversity of the TRB repertoire in peripheral blood. Summary of the overall study and its limitations: Inferences about post-ART repertoire changes are limited because no data were available on ART adherence, viral resistance or therapy changes. Owing to limited PBMC availability, only the TCR beta chain was sequenced, without alpha chain pairing. Because cell numbers in pre-ART samples were limited, unsorted PBMC were profiled instead of sorted CD4+ and CD8+ T cells. ART initiation was associated with a significant increase in TRB diversity, but diversity stayed significantly below transplant donor controls even after long-term ART. Expanded TRB clones identified before ART initiation dominated the repertoire at all time points, although this dominance fluctuated and declined in many PLHIV after ART. Samples dated from 2004 to 2017, and the ART regimens used may be less effective than current ones. Narrower CDR3 length ranges were observed in HIV repertoires than in controls, and an antigen-experienced repertoire with only a slight naive shift after ART was suggested by the network structure.

V loses 10 bases of germline sequence and J loses 7 bases, and the interval between the two ends is 17 bases. From the germline V gene, CDR1 is SNHLY and CDR2 is FYNNEI. There are 13 amino acids in the CDR3, from cysteine to phenylalanine inclusive. This entry keeps only the CDR3 DNA: 39 bases, framed from base 1. The immunoSEQ hsTCRB v3.0 assay was used at survey level resolution to sequence the TRB variable region. TRB sequencing targeted a depth of about 35,000-55,000 T-cell genomes per sample. TRB libraries were pooled and sequenced on an Illumina MiSeq using a v3 150-cycle kit. The paper's processing steps were these. Repertoire analysis ran in R within a reproducible Nextflow workflow covering QC, data transformation and analysis. LymphoSeq2, an R package for AIRR-Seq data exploration, was used to implement custom analyses. A few samples that produced fewer than 5000 total TRB sequences were removed, so 150 to 200 HIV repertoires were analyzed. Among the 190 or so HIV repertoires that were kept, some 60 were collected before ART initiation and under 150 were collected after ART initiation. Repertoires were downsampled to 5000 TRB nucleotide sequences, and summary statistics were averaged over 100 downsampling iterations. The analysis kept only TRB sequences whose CDR3 regions were at least seven amino acids long. A Shannon entropy-derived clonality score and the Gini coefficient were used to measure diversity. In repertoire networks, the top 5000 CDR3 amino acid sequences were linked whenever an edit distance of one separated two sequences. For TRB CDR3 amino acid sequences, antigen specificity groups and MHC restriction were predicted with GLIPH2. To flag known CMV, EBV, HIV or tissue antigen associations, CDR3 amino acid sequences were matched against VDJdb and McPAS-TCR. Pre-ART, post-ART and control groups were compared with Wilcoxon signed-rank tests and Holm-Bonferroni correction. The immuneACCESS repertoire file appears here via TCRdb, limited to in-frame rearrangements. These files lack a portion of the clones; in checked studies, under half of the deficit traces to unresolved V genes, and the cause of the others is not known. Clone size and the V and J calls come from that table; the DNA yielded D and trimming. In this sample the table shows around 40,000 clones, just under 95% of which occur a single time. The biggest ten clones account for about 3.9% of the sample.

To be included, a participant needed at least one PBMC sample from before ART initiation plus at least two post-ART samples. Treatment was received in the United States of America by all participants with HIV. Before DNA extraction, cryopreserved samples of roughly 1-10 million PBMC were thawed and washed. At the time of the earliest PBMC sample for each participant with HIV, ages ranged from about 23 to 60 years. PBMC samples from each participant spanned 1-4 timepoints before ART initiation and 2-8 timepoints after ART initiation, with a median of 7 samples. For every participant, serial HIV viral load, CD4+ T-cell count, ART history and demographic data were obtained. Genomic DNA was extracted from unsorted PBMC with a Qiagen kit on a QIAcube, with processing performed in batches of 12 samples. Remarks on this clone: What antigen it recognizes has not been identified. The sample holds no much larger clone one base away, and base qualities are not on file.

The rearrangement joined TRBV2 to TRBJ2-1; a weak D assignment points to TRBD1 (6 bases agree). The input for sequencing was unsorted PBMCs, taken 4.1 years after starting antiretroviral therapy. The origin of this receptor is a woman aged 50 to 60 with HIV. The CDR3 protein is CAIRDTDLNEQFF. The nucleotides are TGTGCCATACGGGACACTGATTTGAATGAGCAGTTCTTC.